This T cell receptor beta chain was sequenced for a study of T cells in Graves' hyperthyroidism and ophthalmopathy. CDR1 and CDR2 (germline): LGHNA, YSLEER. The CDR3 length is 14 residues. V lost 0 bases to trimming and J lost 5 bases; unmatched junction nucleotides: 3. Amplified TCR beta CDR3 regions derived from RNA transcripts. During a first-round RT-PCR of the TCR CDR3, the HTBI primer set was used. TCRdb re-analysed the multiplex PCR reads in MiXCR, keeping a single row per CDR3 protein. The table records about 600,000 distinct CDR3 sequences, around 14% of them present only once. Diagnoses rested on clinical symptoms, serum thyroxine and TRAb, thyroid ultrasound and orbital computed tomography.

This sequence originates from a woman aged 18-29 years with Graves' ophthalmopathy. The rearrangement links TRBV4-3 to TRBJ2-7, with 8 bases lining up with TRBD1. Sequencing used blood. Written as DNA, the CDR3 is TGCGCCAGCAGCCAAGACAGGGGGCGCAACGAGCAGTACTTC. Residues: CASSQDRGRNEQYF.